These 8 T cell receptor beta chains were all obtained from the same sample, sequenced in a study of T cell responses to AZD1222 COVID-19 vaccine. The protocol was immunoSEQ multiplex PCR, while the TCRdb copy is restricted to in-frame clones and leaves out a portion. The sample carries 90,000 to 95,000 clones, 70% to 90% recorded once. Here the sequenced sample was peripheral blood, taken 28 days after the second AZD1222 dose. These TCRs come from an adult who received the AZD1222 COVID-19 vaccine.

This rearrangement joins TRBV6-5 to TRBJ2-7; D may correspond to TRBD1 or TRBD2 (7 bases each). Germline V gives CDR1 MNHEY, CDR2 SVGAGI. V was trimmed by 6 bases and J by 4 bases, leaving 13 bases between them. The length of the CDR3 is 13 residues. CDR3 sequence (DNA): TGTGCCAGCAGGGCAGGGGGAGGGTACGAGCAGTACTTC. Translating gives CASRAGGGYEQYF.

This chain links TRBV5-1 with TRBJ2-2; D tentatively reads TRBD1 or TRBD2 (5 bases each). The CDR3 loop spans 17 amino acids. Trimming cost V 4 bases and J 0 bases, with 16 bases left between them. Germline V gene sequence: CDR1 SGHRS, CDR2 YFSETQ. CDR3 in amino acids: CASSRLAGTANTGELFF. CDR3 DNA sequence: TGCGCCAGCAGCAGACTGGCCGGGACGGCGAACACCGGGGAGCTGTTTTTT.

The chain carries TRBV6-4 and TRBJ1-4; unclear D gene. There are 11 residues in the CDR3. Trimming left V 6 bases short and J 4 bases short, with 3 bases between. CDR1 and CDR2 (germline): MRHNA, SNTAGT. CDR3 coding DNA: TGTGCCAGCAGGTGTAATGAAAAACTGTTTTTT. It yields the protein CASRCNEKLFF.

The chain carries TRBV6-6 and TRBJ2-1, with 8 bases lining up with TRBD2. The CDR3 is 15 residues long. J gave up 7 bases and V 6 bases, and 11 bases lay outside the gene matches. Germline values: CDR1 MNHNY, CDR2 SVGAGI (reference sequence). CDR3 in amino acids: CASRPGAGGANEQFF. As DNA, the CDR3 is TGTGCCAGCAGGCCCGGGGCCGGGGGGGCAAATGAGCAGTTCTTC.

The chain employs TRBV7-2 and TRBJ2-1; TRBD2 agrees at 13 bases. The CDR3 runs to 16 residues. Per the germline V gene, CDR1 is SGHTA and CDR2 is FQGNSA. Losses at the gene ends were 0 bases for V and 5 bases for J; bases not matched to a gene: 1. The CDR3 nucleotides are TGTGCCAGCAGCTTAGCACTAGCGGGGGGGCACAATGAGCAGTTCTTC. It translates to CASSLALAGGHNEQFF.

The chain carries TRBV30 and TRBJ1-4; the D is unclear. Germline assignment: CDR1 GTSNPN and CDR2 SVGIG (reference sequence). Trimming pared 5 bases from V and 5 bases from J, leaving 15 bases between. This CDR3 comprises 14 residues. The CDR3 nucleotides read TGTGCCTGGCAATACGGGCAGGAAAATGAAAAACTGTTTTTT. Protein sequence: CAWQYGQENEKLFF.

A few counts support this clone. The chain combines TRBV15 with TRBJ2-2, with 12 bases fitting TRBD2. Per germline, CDR1 LNHNV and CDR2 YYDKDF (reference sequence). The junction had 6 bases not matched to a gene; V was cut back by 3 bases and J by 1 base. This CDR3 contains 18 residues. The CDR3 protein is CATSSTGTSGLNTGELFF. In nucleotides, the CDR3 is TGTGCCACCAGCAGTACCGGGACTAGCGGGTTGAACACCGGGGAGCTGTTTTTT. Based on the CDR3 plus reference TRBV15 and TRBJ2-2, the full variable domain is DAMVIQNPRYQVTQFGKPVTLSCSQTLNHNVMYWYQQKSSQAPKLLFHYYDKDFNNEADTPDNFQSRRPNTSFCFLDIRSPGLGDTAMYLCATSSTGTSGLNTGELFFGEGSRLTVL.

The genes are TRBV11-2 and TRBJ2-5; TRBD2 aligns across 10 bases. Germline CDR1 is SGHAT and CDR2 is FQNNGV. The CDR3 has 16 residues. V shed 4 bases, J shed 2 bases, and the junction held 7 bases outside the gene matches. The CDR3 coding sequence is TGTGCCAGCAGCTCTCCAGGACTAGCGGTTCAAGAGACCCAGTACTTC. Encoded protein: CASSSPGLAVQETQYF.